This TCR beta chain was identified in a study of blood T cell repertoires in COVID-19. Across the whole study: The United States, Italy and Spain provided the acute and convalescent COVID-19 samples. The analysed material was cDNA or gDNA that came from T cells, B-cell-depleted T cells, or PBMCs.

Study members were between about 18 and 100 years old and lived in around 24 US regions. Participant-given clinical history determined each cohort assignment. V gave up 2 bases and J gave up 7 bases; unmatched junction bases: 8. The CDR3 consists of 16 residues. Per the germline V gene, CDR1 is SGDLS and CDR2 is YYNGEE. A single count supports this clone. The table came from immunoSEQ multiplex PCR; TCRdb's copy has only in-frame clones and leaves some out. The repertoire consists of approximately 140,000 clones, with about four fifths occurring once and the leading ten covering approximately 3.6%. Sequencing used PBMCs or T cells enriched from blood (not recorded which). The source of this sequence is a woman aged 45-65 years with acute COVID-19. V gene TRBV9 combines with J gene TRBJ1-4; 10 bases align to TRBD1. The CDR3: CASSVGTGEGGEKLFF. CDR3 nucleotides: TGTGCCAGCAGCGTTGGGACAGGGGAAGGGGGTGAAAAACTGTTTTTT.